Listed here are 2 T cell receptor beta chains from one sample, sequenced in a study of blood T cell repertoires in COVID-19. This table comes from immunoSEQ multiplex PCR, and its TCRdb copy is limited to in-frame clones, with some not included. Of some 320,000 clones in the sample, almost 85% were seen once. The sequencing sample was made of peripheral blood. The receptors shown here come from a human donor in a cohort sampled during active COVID-19.

This chain joins TRBV6-5 and TRBJ1-1, with D uncertain. The V gene lost 8 bases and the J gene lost 1 base, with 5 bases spanning the gap. CDR3 length equals 11 residues. Looked up from germline, CDR1 is MNHEY and CDR2 is SVGAGI. In DNA, the CDR3 is TGTGCCAGCCGACAGAACACTGAAGCTTTCTTT. Translated, it gives CASRQNTEAFF.

V usage is TRBV6-4 and J usage is TRBJ2-2; 8 nucleotides align to TRBD1. J gave up 5 bases and V 4 bases, and 9 bases lay outside the gene matches. This CDR3 is 16 amino acids long. Per germline, CDR1 MRHNA and CDR2 SNTAGT. The CDR3 sequence is CASSAAGGAQTGELFF. The CDR3 coding sequence is TGTGCCAGCAGTGCGGCAGGGGGCGCGCAGACCGGGGAGCTGTTTTTT.